This T cell receptor (beta chain) was retrieved from a study of tumour-infiltrating T cells in Burkitt lymphoma. Study information: Repertoire clonality predicted overall and progression-free survival.

The germline V gene has CDR1 SGHDT and CDR2 YYEEEE. The CDR3 runs to 13 residues. Trimming stripped 0 bases from V and 7 bases from J, with 10 bases between. Libraries were prepared by immunoSEQ multiplex PCR; TCRdb keeps only in-frame clonotypes and omits some of them. The table includes almost 5,000 clones, 11% detected once. V usage is TRBV5-6 and J usage is TRBJ1-1; D is unclear. Sample: tumor tissue. The sequence derives from a human donor with diffuse large B-cell lymphoma. The CDR3 DNA reads TGTGCCAGCAGCTTGGCAGGCGCTAATGAAGCTTTCTTT. Protein sequence: CASSLAGANEAFF.